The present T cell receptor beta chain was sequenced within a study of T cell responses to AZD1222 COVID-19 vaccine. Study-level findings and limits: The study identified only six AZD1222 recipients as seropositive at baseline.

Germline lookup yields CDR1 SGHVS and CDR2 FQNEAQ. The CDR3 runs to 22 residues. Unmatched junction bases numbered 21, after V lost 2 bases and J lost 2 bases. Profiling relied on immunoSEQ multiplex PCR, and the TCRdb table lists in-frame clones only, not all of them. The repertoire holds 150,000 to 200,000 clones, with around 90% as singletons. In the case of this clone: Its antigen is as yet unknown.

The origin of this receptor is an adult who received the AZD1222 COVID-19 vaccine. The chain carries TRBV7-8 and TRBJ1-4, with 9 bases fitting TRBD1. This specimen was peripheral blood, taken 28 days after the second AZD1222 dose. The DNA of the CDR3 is TGTGCCAGCAGCTTAATCGTTATGGGGACAGGGATGAGTTCCGGGACTAATGAAAAACTGTTTTTT. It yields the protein CASSLIVMGTGMSSGTNEKLFF.